Each of the 21 T cell receptor beta chains below was sequenced from the same sample in a study of control samples from healthy donors and cancer patients. Clones were read by immunoSEQ multiplex PCR, and TCRdb kept only the in-frame ones, dropping some. In the table there are under 100,000 clones, about 89% of which are singletons. Material: PBMCs. The receptor source for this set is a woman aged 50 to 65 with colorectal cancer.

V and J are TRBV7-2 and TRBJ1-4; the D gene is possibly TRBD1 (5 bases). CDR1 is SGHTA, CDR2 FQGNSA, per germline. The CDR3 has 14 amino acids. Trimming removed 3 bases from V and 8 bases from J, with 13 bases in between. DNA of the CDR3: TGTGCCAGCAGCTTCGGGCCGTCAGGGGAAAAACTGTTTTTT. This sequence encodes CASSFGPSGEKLFF.

This chain joins TRBV6-2 or TRBV6-3 and TRBJ1-1, with a weak D call TRBD1 (5 bases). The CDR3 has 14 amino acids. The germline V gene encodes CDR1 MNHEY and CDR2 SVGEGT. V was trimmed by 0 bases and J by 6 bases, leaving 11 bases between them. The CDR3 bases are TGTGCCAGCAGTTACTCTCCCGGGGCCCCTGAAGCTTTCTTT. Amino acids: CASSYSPGAPEAFF.

This clone was observed a handful of times. The V gene is TRBV12-3 or TRBV12-4, the J gene TRBJ1-5; weak D call: TRBD1 (5 bases). V was cut by 3 bases and J by 5 bases, with 8 bases left in between. The CDR3 is made up of 13 amino acids. Here the CDR3 reads CASSFRGDQPQHF. The DNA of the CDR3 is TGTGCCAGCAGTTTTCGAGGGGATCAGCCCCAGCATTTT.

The V call is TRBV6-5, the J call TRBJ1-5, with TRBD1 matching 7 bases. The CDR3 has 14 amino acids. J was trimmed by 3 bases and V by 4 bases; bases with no gene match: 3. Germline CDR1 reads MNHEY; CDR2 reads SVGAGI. CDR3 loop: CASSFTGVNQPQHF. For the CDR3, the DNA is TGTGCCAGCAGTTTTACAGGGGTCAATCAGCCCCAGCATTTT.

This clone has just a few counts. CDR3: CASSQDPVIKNEKLFF. CDR3 bases: TGCGCCAGCAGCCAAGATCCTGTGATTAAGAATGAAAAACTGTTTTTT. The chain employs TRBV4-1 and TRBJ1-4; D gene ambiguous. The CDR3 loop spans 16 amino acids. V lost 0 bases and J 5 bases, leaving 13 bases between the germline ends. Germline V gives CDR1 MGHRA, CDR2 YSYEKL.

The chain combines TRBV9 with TRBJ1-4; D might be TRBD1 (5 bases). V was pared by 3 bases and J by 7 bases, with 16 bases between. The CDR3 totals 15 residues. CDR1 is SGDLS and CDR2 is YYNGEE in the germline V gene. DNA of the CDR3: TGTGCCAGCAGCGAAAGTTGGGGGGGAGGTGAAAAACTGTTTTTT. Translating gives CASSESWGGGEKLFF.

The chain recombines TRBV5-1 with TRBJ2-5; 8 bases align to TRBD1. The germline gives CDR1 SGHRS, CDR2 YFSETQ. J was trimmed by 4 bases and V by 3 bases; bases with no gene match: 5. This CDR3 comprises 14 residues. The chain's CDR3 is CASSYSGTGETQYF. Here the CDR3 DNA reads TGCGCCAGCAGCTATTCCGGGACAGGAGAGACCCAGTACTTC.

This clone was recorded once. The chain recombines TRBV5-8 with TRBJ2-7; no firm D call. CDR1 SGHTS and CDR2 YDEGEE come from the germline V gene. Trimming took 4 bases from V and 0 from J, leaving 11 bases between them. This CDR3 is 14 amino acids long. CDR3 nucleotides: TGTGCCAGCAGCCTGGTAGGCAGCTCCTACGAGCAGTACGTC. It encodes CASSLVGSSYEQYV.

The genes are TRBV6-2 or TRBV6-3 and TRBJ2-1; D is uncertain. Trimming left V 0 bases short and J 2 bases short, with 11 bases between. The CDR3 is 16 residues long. From germline, CDR1 is MNHEY and CDR2 SVGEGT. The CDR3 DNA is TGTGCCAGCAGTTACTCCTCCGCCGGAACCTACAATGAGCAGTTCTTC. Translation gives CASSYSSAGTYNEQFF.

This clone occurred once. This chain joins TRBV6-5 and TRBJ1-5; D not resolved. Trimming removed 6 bases at V and 3 bases at J, with 6 bases between. CDR1 and CDR2 from the germline V gene are MNHEY and SVGAGI. The CDR3 length is 12 residues. The DNA of the CDR3 is TGTGCCAGCAGGGACTACAATCAGCCCCAGCATTTT. Residues: CASRDYNQPQHF.

J is TRBJ1-1 and V is TRBV6-2 or TRBV6-3; unclear D gene. This CDR3 region has 14 residues. From germline, CDR1 is MNHEY and CDR2 SVGEGT. Trimming left V 4 bases short and J 0 bases short, with 9 bases between. CDR3 sequence reads: CASSWGSMNTEAFF. The CDR3, as DNA: TGTGCCAGCAGTTGGGGTTCCATGAACACTGAAGCTTTCTTT.

This sequence joins TRBV5-1 and TRBJ2-3, with 7 nucleotides matching TRBD1. The ends lost 1 base at V and 6 bases at J; junction bases unmatched: 8. The CDR3 is 15 residues long. Germline V gene lookup returns CDR1 SGHRS and CDR2 YFSETQ. The CDR3 spells CASSLKSGGGDTQYF. For the CDR3, the DNA is TGCGCCAGCAGCTTGAAGTCAGGGGGTGGTGATACGCAGTATTTT.

The CDR3 DNA sequence: TGTGCCAGCAGCGCATCTAGCGGCAACTCCTACAATGAGCAGTTCTTC. Amino acids: CASSASSGNSYNEQFF. This rearrangement joins TRBV5-4 to TRBJ2-1, with 7 positions matching TRBD2. This CDR3 is built from 16 residues. The germline CDR1 and CDR2 sequences are SGHNT and YYREEE (reference sequence). The V gene end was trimmed by 4 bases and the J gene end by 0 bases; junction bases not matched to a gene: 7.

This chain joins TRBV24-1 and TRBJ2-6; 12 bases are shared with TRBD1. Germline lookup yields CDR1 KGHDR and CDR2 SFDVKD. V lost 3 bases, J lost 4 bases, and 6 bases stayed unmatched. The CDR3 extends over 18 amino acids. The CDR3 is CATSDRGQGAEGANVLTF. CDR3 DNA: TGTGCCACCAGTGATCGGGGACAGGGGGCGGAGGGGGCCAACGTCCTGACTTTC.

The gene calls are TRBV11-1 and TRBJ1-1; TRBD1 might be the D (5 bases). V was cut by 5 bases and J by 5 bases, with 12 bases left in between. In germline, CDR1 is SGHAT, CDR2 FQDESV (reference sequence). The CDR3 covers 13 residues. The CDR3 spells CASSPVGGTEAFF. The CDR3 DNA reads TGTGCCAGCAGCCCGGTCGGGGGAACTGAAGCTTTCTTT.

This clone came up a few times. The chain combines TRBV7-2 with TRBJ2-5; 9 nucleotides match TRBD1. This CDR3 has 14 residues. V dropped 4 bases and J dropped 5; count of bases not matched to a gene: 5. In germline, CDR1 is SGHTA, CDR2 FQGNSA. The CDR3 protein is CASSSDRGWETQYF. CDR3 DNA sequence: TGTGCCAGCAGCTCCGACAGGGGGTGGGAGACCCAGTACTTC.

This chain connects TRBV7-9 to TRBJ1-1; D perhaps matches TRBD1 (6 bases). CDR1 is SEHNR and CDR2 is FQNEAQ in the germline V gene (reference sequence). The CDR3 consists of 14 residues. The V and J ends lost 3 bases and 7 bases respectively, with 15 bases between them. The CDR3: CASSLWGSQGEAFF. As DNA, the CDR3 is TGTGCCAGCAGCTTGTGGGGGTCACAGGGTGAAGCTTTCTTT.

The chain is built from TRBV7-8 and TRBJ2-1; 8 positions agree with TRBD1. The CDR3 has 15 residues. V lost 8 bases, J lost 4 bases, and 10 bases stayed unmatched. Germline CDR1 and CDR2: SGHVS and FQNEAQ. The CDR3 protein is CASRPTGVIYNEQFF. As DNA, the CDR3 is TGTGCCAGCCGCCCGACAGGGGTTATTTACAATGAGCAGTTCTTC.

The rearrangement links TRBV6-2 or TRBV6-3 to TRBJ2-2; D assignment may be TRBD1 or TRBD2 (5 bases each). Germline CDR1 reads MNHEY; CDR2 reads SVGEGT. Trimming took 2 bases from V and 7 from J, leaving 20 bases between them. This CDR3 has 17 residues. CDR3 sequence: CASSYGSLARGIGELFF. Here the CDR3 DNA reads TGTGCCAGCAGTTACGGATCGTTAGCGAGGGGAATCGGGGAGCTGTTTTTT.

The chain uses TRBV7-7 and TRBJ2-1; 8 bases fit TRBD1. This CDR3 comprises 16 residues. V lost 4 bases, J lost 0 bases, and 5 bases stayed unmatched. Germline V gives CDR1 SSHAT, CDR2 FNYEAQ (reference sequence). The CDR3 loop is CASSSGGESSYNEQFF. The CDR3 DNA sequence: TGTGCCAGCAGCTCAGGGGGCGAAAGCTCCTACAATGAGCAGTTCTTC.

In this sample, this clone turned up a few times. J is TRBJ1-2 and V is TRBV4-3, with TRBD1 matching over 10 bases. V lost 0 bases to trimming and J lost 6 bases; unmatched junction nucleotides: 7. The CDR3 covers 16 residues. Germline V CDR1 and CDR2: LGHNA, YSLEER. The CDR3 region has the DNA TGCGCCAGCAGCCAAGAAAAGGGACAGGGGAGACATGGCTACACCTTC. Translated, it gives CASSQEKGQGRHGYTF.